The entry below describes one T cell receptor beta chain. As yet, its antigen is unknown. Using immunoSEQ multiplex PCR, the repertoire was profiled, and TCRdb retains in-frame clones only, with some absent. The sample has 98,000 or so clones, 86% seen once. Per the germline V gene, CDR1 is SEHNR and CDR2 is FQNEAQ (reference sequence). V dropped 2 bases and J dropped 1; count of bases not matched to a gene: 2. The CDR3 is 17 residues long. This record belongs to a study of T cell responses to AZD1222 COVID-19 vaccine. Study conclusions and caveats: Across spike, vaccine-associated CD4 TCRs were found, dominant at 160-218 and 743-854. Regions left unmutated in variants are reportedly the target of nearly half of spike-specific TCRs. Researchers took repertoire samples only after the peak T cell response had come.

The clonotype originates from an adult who received the MenACWY meningococcal vaccine as a control. The chain couples TRBV7-9 to TRBJ2-2, with 12 bases identical to TRBD2. Here the sequenced sample was peripheral blood, taken 28 days after the second dose of the MenACWY control vaccine. The CDR3 region is CASSLQGLAGNTGELFF. CDR3 nucleotides: TGTGCCAGCAGCTTACAGGGACTAGCGGGGAACACCGGGGAGCTGTTTTTT. The whole variable domain, filled in from reference TRBV7-9 and TRBJ2-2, reads DTGVSQNPRHKITKRGQNVTFRCDPISEHNRLYWYRQTLGQGPEFLTYFQNEAQLEKSRLLSDRFSAERPKGSFSTLEIQRTEQGDSAMYLCASSLQGLAGNTGELFFGEGSRLTVL.